The next 9 T cell receptor beta chains were all read from a single sample in a study of cytomegalovirus exposure and HLA in healthy donors. The PCR had 60 Vbeta and 13 Jbeta primers. Assay: immunoSEQ multiplex PCR; the TCRdb copy retains only in-frame clones and omits some. This sample carries 100,000 to 150,000 clones, roughly 80% of them seen once, and the ten largest clones take 9.5% to 13%. The sample consisted of PBMCs. The receptors originated from a man aged 25 to 40 in good health and CMV-seropositive.

This clone occurred a few times. The chain combines TRBV6-1 with TRBJ1-5; D gene uncertain. Germline values: CDR1 MNHNS, CDR2 SASEGT. V dropped 7 bases and J dropped 1 base, with 11 bases sitting between them. This CDR3 contains 14 residues. The CDR3 spells CASTPELSNQPQHF. For the CDR3, the DNA is TGTGCCAGCACCCCGGAGCTCAGCAATCAGCCCCAGCATTTT.

This clone was counted once. The gene calls are TRBV29-1 and TRBJ2-4; 8 bases map to TRBD1. J gave up 7 bases and V 4 bases, and 6 bases lay outside the gene matches. CDR1 and CDR2 (germline): SQVTM, ANQGSEA. This CDR3 is built from 13 residues. CDR3 protein: CSVGTGPRNIQYF. CDR3 bases: TGCAGCGTTGGGACAGGGCCACGGAACATTCAGTACTTC.

The rearrangement links TRBV27 to TRBJ2-7, with 11 positions matching TRBD1. J lost 1 base, V lost 7 bases, and 15 bases had no gene match. This CDR3 is built from 18 residues. Looked up from germline, CDR1 is MNHEY and CDR2 is SMNVEV (reference sequence). The CDR3 protein is CASTKSAGGTGGSYEQYF. The CDR3 DNA sequence: TGTGCCAGCACCAAAAGCGCAGGCGGGACAGGGGGTTCCTACGAGCAGTACTTC.

The V gene is TRBV27, the J gene TRBJ2-5; perhaps TRBD2 as D (6 bases). The V gene lost 3 bases and the J gene lost 11 bases, with 16 bases spanning the gap. The CDR3 consists of 13 residues. The germline V gene encodes CDR1 MNHEY and CDR2 SMNVEV (reference sequence). DNA for the CDR3: TGTGCCAGCAGTTTTGGAGGGGTGAGGGAGCAGTACTTC. Its protein is CASSFGGVREQYF.

The genes are TRBV7-9 and TRBJ1-1; D is uncertain. The CDR3 has 13 residues. The V end lost 1 base, the J end lost 2 bases, and 5 bases lay between the germline ends. Germline values: CDR1 SEHNR, CDR2 FQNEAQ (reference sequence). The CDR3 DNA is TGTGCCAGCAGCTTAGAGAGAAACACTGAAGCTTTCTTT. Protein sequence: CASSLERNTEAFF. Drawing the rest from reference TRBV7-9 and TRBJ1-1, the complete variable domain is DTGVSQNPRHKITKRGQNVTFRCDPISEHNRLYWYRQTLGQGPEFLTYFQNEAQLEKSRLLSDRFSAERPKGSFSTLEIQRTEQGDSAMYLCASSLERNTEAFFGQGTRLTVV.

V and J are TRBV4-3 and TRBJ2-7; tentatively, D is TRBD2 (7 bases). Germline V gene data show CDR1 as LGHNA and CDR2 as YSLEER. The CDR3 loop spans 15 amino acids. Trimming took 1 base from V and 6 from J, leaving 16 bases between them. In DNA, the CDR3 is TGCGCCAGCAGCCAAGTTAAAGGGGGGGACCGCGAGCAGTACTTC. Its translation is CASSQVKGGDREQYF.

The V call is TRBV7-2, the J call TRBJ2-5; 8 bases align to TRBD2. The CDR3 covers 15 residues. The germline V gene encodes CDR1 SGHTA and CDR2 FQGNSA. V dropped 3 bases and J dropped 1; count of bases not matched to a gene: 4. The CDR3 sequence: CASSFDGLAQETQYF. The CDR3, as DNA: TGTGCCAGCAGCTTCGACGGACTAGCCCAAGAGACCCAGTACTTC.

This clone was seen only once. The gene calls are TRBV6-5 and TRBJ1-5; the D gene is possibly TRBD1 (6 bases). With 0 bases removed from V and 3 bases from J, the gap between germline ends came to 9 bases. This CDR3 is 15 amino acids long. Germline V CDR1 and CDR2: MNHEY, SVGAGI. The CDR3 loop reads CASSYSQGYNQPQHF. The CDR3 DNA reads TGTGCCAGCAGTTACTCACAGGGTTACAATCAGCCCCAGCATTTT.

V gene TRBV30 combines with J gene TRBJ2-3; D is perhaps TRBD2 (6 bases). CDR1 GTSNPN and CDR2 SVGIG come from the germline V gene (reference sequence). The CDR3 has 14 residues. The V gene lost 2 bases and the J gene lost 4 bases, with 13 bases spanning the gap. As DNA, the CDR3 is TGTGCCTGGAGTAAAACGGGAGAGGCAGATACGCAGTATTTT. This translates into CAWSKTGEADTQYF.